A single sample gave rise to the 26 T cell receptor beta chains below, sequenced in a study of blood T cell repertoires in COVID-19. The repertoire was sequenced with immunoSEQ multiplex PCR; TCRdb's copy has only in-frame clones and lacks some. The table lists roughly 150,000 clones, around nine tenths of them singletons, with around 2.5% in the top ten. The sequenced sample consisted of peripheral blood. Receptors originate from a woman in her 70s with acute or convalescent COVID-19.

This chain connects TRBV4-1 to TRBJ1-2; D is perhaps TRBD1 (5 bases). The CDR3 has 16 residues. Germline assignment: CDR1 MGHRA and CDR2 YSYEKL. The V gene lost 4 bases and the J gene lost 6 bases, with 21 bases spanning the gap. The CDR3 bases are TGCGCCAGCAGCCCCCCAGGTGGGGGGAGGTTTGATGGCTACACCTTC. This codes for CASSPPGGGRFDGYTF.

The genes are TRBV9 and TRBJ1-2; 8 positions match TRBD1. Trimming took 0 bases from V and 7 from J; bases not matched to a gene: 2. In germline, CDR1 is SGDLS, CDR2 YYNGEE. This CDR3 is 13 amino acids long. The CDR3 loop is CASSVATGGGYTF. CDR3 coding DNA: TGTGCCAGCAGCGTAGCTACAGGGGGTGGCTACACCTTC.

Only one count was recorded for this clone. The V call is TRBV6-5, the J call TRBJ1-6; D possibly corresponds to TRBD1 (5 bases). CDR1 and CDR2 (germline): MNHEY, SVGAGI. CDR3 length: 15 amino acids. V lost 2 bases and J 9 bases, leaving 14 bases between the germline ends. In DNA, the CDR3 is TGTGCCAGCAGTTACGCGGGGGGGGGAGGTTCACCCCTCCACTTT. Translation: CASSYAGGGGSPLHF.

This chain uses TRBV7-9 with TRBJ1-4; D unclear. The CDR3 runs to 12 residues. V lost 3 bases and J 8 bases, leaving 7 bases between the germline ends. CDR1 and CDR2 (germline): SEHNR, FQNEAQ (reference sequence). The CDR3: CASSLTGEKLFF. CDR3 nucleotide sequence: TGTGCCAGCAGCTTGACTGGCGAAAAACTGTTTTTT.

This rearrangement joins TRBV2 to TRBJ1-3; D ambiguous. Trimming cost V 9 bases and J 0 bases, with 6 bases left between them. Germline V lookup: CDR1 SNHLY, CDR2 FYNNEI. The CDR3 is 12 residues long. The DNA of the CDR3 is TGTGCCAGTAGCTTCTCTGGAAACACCATATATTTT. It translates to CASSFSGNTIYF.

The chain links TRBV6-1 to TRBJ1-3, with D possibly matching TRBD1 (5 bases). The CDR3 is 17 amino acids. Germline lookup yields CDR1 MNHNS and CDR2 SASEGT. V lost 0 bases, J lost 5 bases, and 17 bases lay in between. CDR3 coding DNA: TGTGCCAGCAGTGAAGCACTTGGGCCAGGGCTAAGAAACACCATATATTTT. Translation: CASSEALGPGLRNTIYF.

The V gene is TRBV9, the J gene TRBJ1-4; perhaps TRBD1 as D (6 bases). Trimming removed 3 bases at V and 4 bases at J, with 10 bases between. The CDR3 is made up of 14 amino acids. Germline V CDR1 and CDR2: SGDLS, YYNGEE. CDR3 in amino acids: CASSATGNNEKLFF. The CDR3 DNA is TGTGCCAGCAGCGCGACAGGCAATAATGAAAAACTGTTTTTT.

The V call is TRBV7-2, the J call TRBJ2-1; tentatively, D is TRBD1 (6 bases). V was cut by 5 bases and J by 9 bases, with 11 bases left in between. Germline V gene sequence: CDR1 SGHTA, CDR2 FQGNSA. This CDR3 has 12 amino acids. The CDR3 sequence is CASSIQGGEQFF. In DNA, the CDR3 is TGTGCCAGCAGCATACAGGGTGGTGAGCAGTTCTTC.

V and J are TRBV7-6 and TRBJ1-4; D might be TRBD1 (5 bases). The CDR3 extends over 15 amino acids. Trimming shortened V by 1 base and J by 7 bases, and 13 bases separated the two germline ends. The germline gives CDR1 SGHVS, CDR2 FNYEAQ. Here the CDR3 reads CASSLDAWGGEKLFF. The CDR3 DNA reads TGTGCCAGCAGCTTAGACGCCTGGGGCGGTGAAAAACTGTTTTTT. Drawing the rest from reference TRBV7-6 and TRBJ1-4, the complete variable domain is GAGVSQSPRYKVTKRGQDVALRCDPISGHVSLYWYRQALGQGPEFLTYFNYEAQQDKSGLPNDRFSAERPEGSISTLTIQRTEQRDSAMYRCASSLDAWGGEKLFFGSGTQLSVL.

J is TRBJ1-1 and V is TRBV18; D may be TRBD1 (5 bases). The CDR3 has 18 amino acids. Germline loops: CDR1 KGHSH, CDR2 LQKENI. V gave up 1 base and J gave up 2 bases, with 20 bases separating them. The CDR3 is CASSPLVLGQGGNTEAFF. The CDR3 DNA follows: TGTGCCAGCTCACCACTTGTGCTTGGTCAGGGAGGAAACACTGAAGCTTTCTTT. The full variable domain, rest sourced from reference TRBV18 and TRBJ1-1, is NAGVMQNPRHLVRRRGQEARLRCSPMKGHSHVYWYRQLPEEGLKFMVYLQKENIIDESGMPKERFSAEFPKEGPSILRIQQVVRGDSAAYFCASSPLVLGQGGNTEAFFGQGTRLTVV.

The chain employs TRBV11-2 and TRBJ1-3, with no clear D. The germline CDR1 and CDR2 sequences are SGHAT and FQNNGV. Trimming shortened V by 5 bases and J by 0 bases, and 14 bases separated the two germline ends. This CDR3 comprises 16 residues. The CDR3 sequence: CASSHPASYSGNTIYF. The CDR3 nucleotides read TGTGCCAGCAGCCATCCCGCCAGTTACTCTGGAAACACCATATATTTT.

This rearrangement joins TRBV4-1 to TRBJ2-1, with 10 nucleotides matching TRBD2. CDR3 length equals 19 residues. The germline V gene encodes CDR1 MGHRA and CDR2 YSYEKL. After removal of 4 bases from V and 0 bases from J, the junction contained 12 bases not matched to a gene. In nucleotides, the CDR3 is TGCGCCAGCAGCCCCCAGGGTAGCGGGGGGTGGAGCTCCTACAATGAGCAGTTCTTC. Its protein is CASSPQGSGGWSSYNEQFF.

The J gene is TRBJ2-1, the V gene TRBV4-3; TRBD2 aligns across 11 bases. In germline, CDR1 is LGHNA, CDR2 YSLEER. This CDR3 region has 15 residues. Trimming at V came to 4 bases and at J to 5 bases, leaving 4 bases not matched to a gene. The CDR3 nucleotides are TGCGCCAGCAGCCCTAGCGGGGGGACCGACAATGAGCAGTTCTTC. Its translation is CASSPSGGTDNEQFF.

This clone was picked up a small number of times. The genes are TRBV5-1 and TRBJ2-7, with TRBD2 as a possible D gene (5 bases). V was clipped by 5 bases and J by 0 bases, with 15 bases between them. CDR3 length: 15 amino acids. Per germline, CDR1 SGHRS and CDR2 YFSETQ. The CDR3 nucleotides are TGCGCCAGCAGGAGGGATTGGGGAAGCTCCTACGAGCAGTACGTC. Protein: CASRRDWGSSYEQYV.

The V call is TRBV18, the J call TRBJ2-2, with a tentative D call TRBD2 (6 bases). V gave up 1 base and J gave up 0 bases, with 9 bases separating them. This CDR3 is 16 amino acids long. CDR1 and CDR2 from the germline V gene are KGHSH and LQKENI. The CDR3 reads CASSPRGETNTGELFF. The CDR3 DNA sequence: TGTGCCAGCTCACCACGGGGGGAGACGAACACCGGGGAGCTGTTTTTT.

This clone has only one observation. Here the CDR3 DNA reads TGTGCCAGCAGGTCGGGGACTAGCGGGACCAACGAGCAGTACTTC. Translation gives CASRSGTSGTNEQYF. The chain recombines TRBV6-6 with TRBJ2-7, with TRBD2 matching over 13 bases. CDR1 is MNHNY, CDR2 SVGAGI, per germline (reference sequence). The CDR3 spans 15 residues. V shed 6 bases, J shed 5 bases, and the junction held 7 bases outside the gene matches.

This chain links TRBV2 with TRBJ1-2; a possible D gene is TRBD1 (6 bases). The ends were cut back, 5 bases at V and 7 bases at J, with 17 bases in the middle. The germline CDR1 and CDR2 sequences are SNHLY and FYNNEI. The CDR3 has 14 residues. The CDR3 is CASSFLKGDAGYTF. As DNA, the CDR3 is TGTGCCAGCAGTTTCCTTAAGGGGGACGCTGGCTACACCTTC.

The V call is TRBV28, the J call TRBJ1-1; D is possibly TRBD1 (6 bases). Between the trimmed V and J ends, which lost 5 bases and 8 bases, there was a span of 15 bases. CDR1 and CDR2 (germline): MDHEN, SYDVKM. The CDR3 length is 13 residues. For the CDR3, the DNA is TGTGCCAGCAGTCCCCGCGGGGGCCTAGAAGCTTTCTTT. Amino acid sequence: CASSPRGGLEAFF.

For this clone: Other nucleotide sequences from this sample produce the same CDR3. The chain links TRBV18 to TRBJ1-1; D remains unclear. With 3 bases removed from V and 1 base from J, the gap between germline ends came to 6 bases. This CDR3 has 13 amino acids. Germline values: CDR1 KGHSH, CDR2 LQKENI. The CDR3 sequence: CASSPGQNTEAFF. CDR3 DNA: TGTGCCAGCTCACCCGGTCAGAACACTGAAGCTTTCTTT. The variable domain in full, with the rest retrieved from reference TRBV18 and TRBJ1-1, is NAGVMQNPRHLVRRRGQEARLRCSPMKGHSHVYWYRQLPEEGLKFMVYLQKENIIDESGMPKERFSAEFPKEGPSILRIQQVVRGDSAAYFCASSPGQNTEAFFGQGTRLTVV.

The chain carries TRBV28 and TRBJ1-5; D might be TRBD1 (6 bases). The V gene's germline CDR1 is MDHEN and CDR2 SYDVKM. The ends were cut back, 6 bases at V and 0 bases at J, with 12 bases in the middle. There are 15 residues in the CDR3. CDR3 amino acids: CASRPPDSSNQPQHF. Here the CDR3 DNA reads TGTGCCAGCAGGCCCCCGGACAGTAGCAATCAGCCCCAGCATTTT.

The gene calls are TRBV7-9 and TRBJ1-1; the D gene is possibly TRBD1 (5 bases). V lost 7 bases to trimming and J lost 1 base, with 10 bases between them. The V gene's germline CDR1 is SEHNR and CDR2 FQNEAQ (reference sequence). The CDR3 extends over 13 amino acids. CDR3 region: CASKQVPNTEAFF. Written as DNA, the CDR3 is TGTGCCAGCAAACAGGTACCGAACACTGAAGCTTTCTTT.

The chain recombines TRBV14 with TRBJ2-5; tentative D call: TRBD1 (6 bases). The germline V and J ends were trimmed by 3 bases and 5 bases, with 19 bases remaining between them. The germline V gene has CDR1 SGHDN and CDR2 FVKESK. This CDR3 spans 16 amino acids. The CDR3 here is CASSHTLPQGTETQYF. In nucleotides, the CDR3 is TGTGCCAGCAGCCATACGTTGCCACAGGGTACCGAGACCCAGTACTTC.

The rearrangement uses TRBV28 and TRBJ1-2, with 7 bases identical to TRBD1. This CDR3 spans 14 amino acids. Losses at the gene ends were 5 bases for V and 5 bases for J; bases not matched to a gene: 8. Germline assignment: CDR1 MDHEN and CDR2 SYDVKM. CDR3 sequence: CASSRGRGVYGYTF. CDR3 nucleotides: TGTGCCAGCAGTAGGGGCAGGGGGGTTTATGGCTACACCTTC.

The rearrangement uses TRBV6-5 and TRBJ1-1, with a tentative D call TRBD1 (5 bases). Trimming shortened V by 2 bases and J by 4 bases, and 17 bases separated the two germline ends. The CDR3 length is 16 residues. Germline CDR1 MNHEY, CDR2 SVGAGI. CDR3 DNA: TGTGCCAGCAGTTACAGCGGGGCCCCGGGAGGCACTGAAGCTTTCTTT. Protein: CASSYSGAPGGTEAFF.

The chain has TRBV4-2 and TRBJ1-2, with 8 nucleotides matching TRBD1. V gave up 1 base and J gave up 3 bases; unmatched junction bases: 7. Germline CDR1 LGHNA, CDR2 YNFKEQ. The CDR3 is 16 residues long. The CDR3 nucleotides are TGTGCCAGCAGCCAAGCCGGGGCGGACAGGGACTATGGCTACACCTTC. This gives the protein CASSQAGADRDYGYTF.

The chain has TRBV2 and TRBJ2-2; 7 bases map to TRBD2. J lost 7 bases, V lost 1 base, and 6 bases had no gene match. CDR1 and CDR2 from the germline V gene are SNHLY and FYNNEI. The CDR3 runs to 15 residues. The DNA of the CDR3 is TGTGCCAGCAGTGAAGACGGGGGGAATATCGGGGAGCTGTTTTTT. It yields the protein CASSEDGGNIGELFF.